What follows is one T cell receptor beta chain and its context. The antigen is not known. cDNA libraries of TCR beta carried unique molecular identifiers. MiXCR was run by TCRdb on the PCR reads, yielding one entry per CDR3 protein. The data contain over 700,000 distinct CDR3 sequences, around 27% of them seen just once; the ten biggest clones take up roughly 0.57%. This record comes from a study of post-analysis software for immune sequencing data. Broader study findings: Multiple sclerosis was associated with a significant reduction in normalized Chao1 diversity relative to controls. Patients used roughly five TRBV segments, including TRBV5-6, TRBV5-1 and TRBV20-1, more often than controls. By F measure, strong co-clustering occurred among samples prepared in the same batch.

Germline lookup yields CDR1 MNHNS and CDR2 SASEGT. V gave up 8 bases and J gave up 0 bases, with 8 bases separating them. The CDR3 length is 13 residues. Sequencing input: blood. The TCR comes from a girl aged 10 to 17 with multiple sclerosis. The V and J genes are TRBV6-1 and TRBJ1-5; D unresolved. CDR3 DNA sequence: TGTGCCAGCCTGGGGAATAGCAATCAGCCCCAGCATTTT. Translation gives CASLGNSNQPQHF.